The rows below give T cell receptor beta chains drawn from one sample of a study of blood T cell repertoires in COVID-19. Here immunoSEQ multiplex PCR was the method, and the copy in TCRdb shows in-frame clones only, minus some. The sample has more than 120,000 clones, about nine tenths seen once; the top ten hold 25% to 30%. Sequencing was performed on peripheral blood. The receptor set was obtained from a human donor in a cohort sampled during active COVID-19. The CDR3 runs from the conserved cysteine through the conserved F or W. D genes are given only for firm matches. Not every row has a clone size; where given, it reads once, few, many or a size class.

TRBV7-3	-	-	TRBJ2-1	CASSLTSGEQFF	TGTGCCAGCAGCTTAACGAGCGGGGAGCAGTTCTTC
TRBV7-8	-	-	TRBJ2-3	CASSLAGARDTQYF	TGTGCCAGCAGCTTAGCAGGGGCGCGAGATACGCAGTATTTT
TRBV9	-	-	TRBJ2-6	CASSVALESSGANVLTF	TGTGCCAGCAGCGTAGCCTTAGAGTCCTCTGGGGCCAACGTCCTGACTTTC
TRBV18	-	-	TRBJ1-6	CASSPGGGTVNSPLHF	TGTGCCAGCTCACCCGGGGGAGGAACAGTGAATTCACCCCTCCACTTT
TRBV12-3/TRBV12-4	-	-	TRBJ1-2	CASFGLNYGYTF	TGTGCCAGCTTTGGGCTTAACTATGGCTACACCTTC
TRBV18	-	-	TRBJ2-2	CASSPDRSTGELFF	TGTGCCAGCTCACCCGACAGGAGCACCGGGGAGCTGTTTTTT
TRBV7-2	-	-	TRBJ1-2	CASSLKADKGYGYTF	TGTGCCAGCAGCTTAAAGGCAGACAAGGGGTATGGCTACACCTTC
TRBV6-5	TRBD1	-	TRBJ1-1	CATRQGLNTEAFF	TGTGCCACTCGACAGGGGCTGAACACTGAAGCTTTCTTT
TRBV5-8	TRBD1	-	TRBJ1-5	CASGTGLNSNQPQHF	TGTGCCAGCGGGACAGGGCTTAATAGCAATCAGCCCCAGCATTTT
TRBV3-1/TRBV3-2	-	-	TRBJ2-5	CASSQDLKGQPWTQYF	TGTGCCAGCAGCCAAGATCTGAAAGGACAACCTTGGACCCAGTACTTC
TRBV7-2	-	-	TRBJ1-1	CATRVGEWTEAFF	TGTGCTACAAGGGTCGGGGAATGGACTGAAGCTTTCTTT
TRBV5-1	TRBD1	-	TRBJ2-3	CASSNGPRGTDTQYF	TGCGCCAGCAGCAACGGGCCCAGGGGGACAGATACGCAGTATTTT
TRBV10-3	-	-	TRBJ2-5	CAISDNRAGGETQYF	TGTGCCATCAGTGATAACCGCGCGGGCGGGGAGACCCAGTACTTC
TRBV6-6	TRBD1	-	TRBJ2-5	CASSLGQGETQYF	TGTGCCAGCAGTCTCGGACAGGGAGAGACCCAGTACTTC
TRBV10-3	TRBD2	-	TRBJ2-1	CAISEAGGGQGITNEQFF	TGTGCCATCAGTGAGGCGGGAGGGGGGCAGGGGATAACAAATGAGCAGTTCTTC
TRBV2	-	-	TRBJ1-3	CASSARGGFSGNTIYF	TGTGCCAGCAGTGCTAGAGGCGGGTTCTCTGGAAACACCATATATTTT
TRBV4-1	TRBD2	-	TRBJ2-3	CASGTSGATTDTQYF	TGCGCCAGCGGGACTAGCGGGGCTACCACAGATACGCAGTATTTT
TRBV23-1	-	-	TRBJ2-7	CASSPHDSYEQYF	TGCGCCAGCAGTCCCCACGACAGCTACGAGCAGTACTTC
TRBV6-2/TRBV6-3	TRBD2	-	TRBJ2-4	CASSYLAGQHIQYF	TGTGCCAGCAGTTACTTAGCGGGGCAGCACATTCAGTACTTC
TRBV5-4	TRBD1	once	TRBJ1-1	CASSARDSVGTEAFF	TGTGCCAGCAGCGCCAGGGACAGCGTAGGCACTGAAGCTTTCTTT
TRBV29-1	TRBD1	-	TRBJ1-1	CSVRGRWTEAFF	TGCAGCGTTAGGGGGCGGTGGACTGAAGCTTTCTTT
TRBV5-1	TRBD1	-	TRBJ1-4	CASSTGTGGAGEKLFF	TGCGCCAGCAGCACAGGGACAGGGGGCGCGGGTGAAAAACTGTTTTTT
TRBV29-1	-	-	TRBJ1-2	CSVGGTVYGYTF	TGCAGCGTTGGAGGGACTGTGTATGGCTACACCTTC
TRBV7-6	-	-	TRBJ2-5	CASSRDIRETQYF	TGTGCCAGCAGCCGGGACATTAGGGAGACCCAGTACTTC
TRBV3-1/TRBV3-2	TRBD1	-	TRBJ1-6	CASSLGQGGILPLHF	TGTGCCAGCAGCCTTGGACAAGGGGGCATTCTTCCCCTCCACTTT
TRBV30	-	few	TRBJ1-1	CAWSEDRNTEAFF	TGTGCCTGGAGTGAGGACAGGAACACTGAAGCTTTCTTT
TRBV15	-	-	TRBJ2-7	CATSRDRGEYEQYF	TGTGCCACCAGCAGAGATAGAGGCGAGTACGAGCAGTACTTC
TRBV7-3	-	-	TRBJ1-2	CASSLKAQGPGYTF	TGTGCCAGCAGCTTAAAGGCTCAGGGCCCTGGCTACACCTTC
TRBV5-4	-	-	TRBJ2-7	CASSGGRGRSQGEQYF	TGTGCCAGCAGCGGTGGGCGAGGGCGGTCTCAAGGGGAGCAGTACTTC
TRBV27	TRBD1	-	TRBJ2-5	CASRDRWQTQYF	TGTGCCAGCAGGGACAGGTGGCAGACCCAGTACTTC
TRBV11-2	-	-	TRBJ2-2	CASSGSGRTGELFF	TGTGCCAGCAGTGGCTCAGGGAGGACCGGGGAGCTGTTTTTT
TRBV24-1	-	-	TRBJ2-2	CATMAGEWSGELFF	TGTGCCACCATGGCCGGAGAGTGGTCCGGGGAGCTGTTTTTT
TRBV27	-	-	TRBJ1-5	CASSLRDGAGGGNQPQHF	TGTGCCAGCAGCCTCCGGGACGGAGCTGGGGGGGGCAATCAGCCCCAGCATTTT